The text below deals with one TCR beta chain. The CDR3 sequence is 17 residues long. V dropped 2 bases and J dropped 3; count of bases not matched to a gene: 13. Germline V gene lookup returns CDR1 LNHDA and CDR2 SQIVND (reference sequence). TCRdb's table, derived via immunoSEQ multiplex PCR, lists solely in-frame clones and lacks some. The profile shows about 100,000 clones, roughly 93% of them singletons. This specimen belongs to a study of T cell responses to AZD1222 COVID-19 vaccine. Overall study: Pooling of second doses given at about 4 or about 12 weeks was done.

This clonotype was sampled from an adult in good health. The chain joins TRBV19 to TRBJ2-7, with 7 bases matching TRBD2. Sequenced material: peripheral blood, taken on day 0 of AZD1222 vaccination. The CDR3, as DNA: TGTGCCAGTAGTATACAACATCCCAGACTAGCAGGCTACGAGCAGTACTTC. Translating it yields CASSIQHPRLAGYEQYF.